This T cell receptor (beta chain) appears in the sequencing data of a study of shared clonotypes between healthy human individuals (dated by TCRdb to 2020 to 2021). Regarding the research as a whole: Three men and two women, aged 18 to 49 years, made up the cohort. Per donor, leukapheresis produced somewhere between about 0.9 and 10 billion PBMCs. To estimate repertoire size and how much clonotypes are shared between individuals, the study performed deep sequencing of blood TCR repertoires from about five healthy adults. Different laboratories and diverse techniques were used to prepare libraries and sequence TCR repertoires, to increase sequencing depth and limit assay-specific biases. For each donor, CD4 naive and CD4 memory were each run on three plates, CD8 naive on two plates, and CD8 memory on one plate.

The donors were healthy, HIV-negative adults with no recently reported acute infections or vaccinations. All donors were Caucasian adults living in Nashville, Tennessee, USA. CD4+ T cells were enriched through magnetic negative selection, after which naive cells were positively selected on CD45RA and the remaining negative fraction served as the memory subset. Blood was obtained by leukapheresis, after which PBMCs were separated by Ficoll-Histopaque density gradient centrifugation and cryopreserved in liquid nitrogen vapor phase. Analytical flow cytometry was used to check the purity and quantity of each magnetically sorted T cell population. Each sorted fraction had its genomic DNA isolated and then quantified by UV absorbance on a Nanodrop 2000c. Findings and caveats that apply to the study as a whole: Across a few donors, 4.5% to 6.5% of naive CD4, around 3.3% of naive CD8, approximately 2.5% of memory CD4, and approximately 0.4% of memory CD8 clonotypes were shared. Rarefaction of sorted-subset datasets indicated incomplete sequencing despite the large sequencing depth. Because the study included a small number of donors, the genetic and exposure-history diversity represented was limited. Compared with non-shared clonotypes, clonotypes shared by all four sorted-subset donors had higher generation probabilities. Sampling was restricted to blood, and TCR repertoires in tissues likely differ from the TCR repertoires found in blood. Larger estimated clonotype richness was generally found for naive subsets than for memory subsets. Pairwise subsampling led to the expectation that sequencing depth would affect the degree of clonotype sharing among donors.

Using the deep immunoSEQ assay, multiplex PCR amplified TCR CDR3 regions from genomic DNA. For each cell subset, the extracted genomic DNA was distributed evenly across all wells of several immunoSEQ 96-well plates, and each plate served as one replicate. For sorted subsets, 150 to 200 ng genomic DNA, equal to 30,000 or so T cell genomes, was loaded into each replicate PCR. Purified libraries were measured with a Qubit 3.0 fluorometer, size-checked on a Bioanalyzer 2100, and measured again with the KAPA Library Quantification kit. Every immunoSEQ 96-well plate was sequenced on a separate single-read 150-cycle Illumina NextSeq 550 flow cell. The paper's data handling went like this. The immunoSEQ output contained only junctional sequences without quality scores, so filtering could not match that applied to full-length reads. Sequences were annotated with PyIR, a Python wrapper for IgBLAST v1.9, and V/J genes and CDR3 were assigned using IMGT germline references. Reads were filtered out if the reads had weak V/J assignments (E-value above 1e-6), no CDR3, stop codons, out-of-frame junctions, or ambiguous translated residues. V3J clonotypes were defined by identical inferred V gene, J gene, and CDR3 amino acid sequence. The percentage overlap between two repertoires was calculated by dividing the number of shared unique clonotypes by the size of the smaller repertoire. Repertoire richness was assessed with RTK rarefaction, the Chao1 estimator, and Recon v2.1 estimates of unobserved clonotypes. Generation probabilities were computed with OLGA for all TCRbeta clonotypes obtained by the gDNA method from several donors. TCRdb carries this immuneACCESS record with in-frame sequences only. Its versions omit some clonotypes, under half of them owing to an unresolved V gene in the studies checked, with the rest unexplained. V, J and clone size are taken as reported in that table, and D and trimming were inferred from the DNA itself. The sample has around 1.5 million clones on record, 95% to 99% of them singletons. The ten largest clones add up to around 0.47% of the sample.

Note on this clone: The antigen it binds to is not known. Per-base qualities were not stored, and no clone one base away is much larger.

The CDR3 covers 14 residues, taking in both the cysteine and the phenylalanine. Only the CDR3 portion is preserved as DNA: 42 bases, with reading frame beginning at the first base. Reading the germline V gene gives CDR1 MDHEN and CDR2 SYDVKM. V was cut back by 3 bases and J by 2 bases, leaving a gap of 11 bases between them. The rearranged chain carries TRBV28 and TRBJ2-7; tentative D gene TRBD2, with 6 bases matching. Sample: naive CD4+ T cells sorted from blood. The cell subset or site label on this specimen signifies: CD45RA+ positively selected. This TCR came from a man aged 25-45 years in good health. The nucleotide sequence reads as follows: TGTGCCAGCAGTTTTCTGGGGGGTCCCTACGAGCAGTACTTC. This codes for CASSFLGGPYEQYF.